This record covers a single TCR beta chain. As yet, its antigen is unknown. The CDR3 has 15 amino acids. Germline V gene lookup returns CDR1 SEHNR and CDR2 FQNEAQ (reference sequence). V gave up 4 bases and J gave up 0 bases; unmatched junction bases: 4. Produced via immunoSEQ multiplex PCR; TCRdb's table is partial and in-frame only. Seen here are tens of thousands of clones, around 84% observed once, and the top ten hold 15% to 19%. This sample was included in a study of a mutant IDH1 vaccine in newly diagnosed glioma. Study-wide results and caveats: Immune responses induced by vaccination arose in about 93% of the patients.

Noted time point: week 35, safety follow-up. What each vaccine dose contained was 300 ug of mutant IDH1 20-mer peptide, accompanied by topical imiquimod. Sample: PBMCs, taken from a glioma patient whose treatment included an IDH1 peptide vaccine. The chain combines TRBV7-9 with TRBJ2-3; 7 positions agree with TRBD1. This receptor was identified in a young man with glioma. The CDR3 bases are TGTGCCAGCAGCTCCTTGGACAGGAGCACAGATACGCAGTATTTT. Translating it yields CASSSLDRSTDTQYF.